The T cell receptor (beta chain) under discussion was sequenced for a study of shared clonotypes between healthy human individuals. About the study: Plates per donor: three CD4 naive, three CD4 memory, two CD8 naive, one CD8 memory.

V trimming: 0 bases; J trimming: 12 bases; junction bases outside the gene matches: 10. Germline CDR1 is LGHNA and CDR2 is YSLEER. CDR3 length: 16 amino acids. Naive CD8 cells comprised CD45RO-negative, CCR7-positively selected cells, excluding terminally differentiated effector memory CD45RA+ cells. The assay was immunoSEQ multiplex PCR, and TCRdb's table has in-frame clones only and misses some. The sample includes under 2,000,000 clones, approximately 94% of them seen just once. The TCR sequence derives from a man aged 18 to 30 in good health. This rearrangement joins TRBV4-3 to TRBJ1-4; TRBD1 matches 10 bases. Material: naive CD8+ T cells sorted from blood. CDR3 sequence reads: CASSQDGTGEGEELFF. The CDR3 nucleotides read TGCGCCAGCAGCCAAGATGGGACAGGGGAGGGGGAGGAACTGTTTTTT.